This note documents a single TCR beta chain sequence. Its target is unknown. The source of the sample is a study of T cell responses to AZD1222 COVID-19 vaccine. Study at large: Both about-4-week and about-12-week second-dose recipients were combined.

Points from the study as a whole: Donors in the cohort were predominantly white British and more often female, and clonal diversity was possibly underestimated. Repertoires in all cases were sampled only once the peak T cell response had passed. Nearly half of spike-specific TCRs reportedly go after variant regions that carry no mutations.

Clones were read by immunoSEQ multiplex PCR, and TCRdb kept only the in-frame ones, dropping some. The table records roughly 150,000 clones, roughly nine tenths of them present only once. CDR1 is SGHVS and CDR2 is FNYEAQ in the germline V gene. V dropped 1 base and J dropped 8; count of bases not matched to a gene: 14. CDR3 length: 18 residues. The input for sequencing was peripheral blood, taken on day 0 of AZD1222 vaccination. The chain recombines TRBV7-6 with TRBJ2-1; TRBD2 agrees at 10 bases. The origin of this receptor is an adult in good health. The CDR3 bases are TGTGCCAGCAGCTTAGTCCCTCCTTCTAGCGGGAGTACAGATGAGCAGTTCTTC. As protein: CASSLVPPSSGSTDEQFF.